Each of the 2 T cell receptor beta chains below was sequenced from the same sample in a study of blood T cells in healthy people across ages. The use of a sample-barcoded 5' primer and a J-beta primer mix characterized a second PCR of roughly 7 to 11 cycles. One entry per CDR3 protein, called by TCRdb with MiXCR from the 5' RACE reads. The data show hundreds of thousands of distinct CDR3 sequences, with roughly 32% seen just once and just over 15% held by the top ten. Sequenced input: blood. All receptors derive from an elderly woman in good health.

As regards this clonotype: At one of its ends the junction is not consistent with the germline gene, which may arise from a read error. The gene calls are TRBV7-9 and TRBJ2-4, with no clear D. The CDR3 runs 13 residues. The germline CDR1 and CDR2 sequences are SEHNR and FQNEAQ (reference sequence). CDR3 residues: CASSLRGSNIQYF. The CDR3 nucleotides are TGCGCCAGCAGCCTCAGAGGATCTAACATTCAGTACTTC.

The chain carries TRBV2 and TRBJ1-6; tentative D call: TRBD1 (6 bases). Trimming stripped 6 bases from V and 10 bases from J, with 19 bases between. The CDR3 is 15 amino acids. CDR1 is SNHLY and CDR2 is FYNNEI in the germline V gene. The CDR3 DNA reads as TGTGCCAGCAGGTCCCAACTCCGGGGGCGGTCACCCCTCCACTTT. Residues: CASRSQLRGRSPLHF. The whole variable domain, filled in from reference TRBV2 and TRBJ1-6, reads EPEVTQTPSHQVTQMGQEVILRCVPISNHLYFYWYRQILGQKVEFLVSFYNNEISEKSEIFDDQFSVERPDGSNFTLKIRSTKLEDSAMYFCASRSQLRGRSPLHFGNGTRLTVT.